This T cell receptor (beta chain) comes out of a study of blood T cell repertoires in COVID-19. TCRdb's copy holds only in-frame clones and misses some; the assay was immunoSEQ multiplex PCR. The sample consists of around 83,000 clones, 75% to 90% of them appearing once. The CDR3 is 14 residues long. Germline assignment: CDR1 MDHEN and CDR2 SYDVKM. V gave up 7 bases and J gave up 2 bases, with 12 bases separating them. Material for sequencing was peripheral blood. The J gene is TRBJ1-5, the V gene TRBV28; D is possibly TRBD1 (5 bases). This clonotype was obtained from a man aged 70 or older with active or convalescent COVID-19. CDR3 DNA sequence: TGTGCCAGCACCCCACTGACAGGCAATCAGCCCCAGCATTTT. Protein sequence: CASTPLTGNQPQHF.